A single sample gave rise to the 10 T cell receptor beta chains below, sequenced in a study of post-analysis software for immune sequencing data. The antigens for these receptors are not known. The study, taken as a whole, reports: The five TRBV segments detected at higher frequency in patients than in controls included TRBV5-6, TRBV5-1 and TRBV20-1.

Unique molecular identifiers featured in each of the TCR beta cDNA libraries. TCRdb processed the PCR reads anew with MiXCR; each CDR3 protein has one entry. The sample lists a few hundred thousand distinct CDR3 sequences, 30% to 40% seen once, with 4.5% to 7.5% in the top ten. The material sequenced was blood. These receptors were collected from a girl aged 2-17 years with multiple sclerosis.

This rearrangement joins TRBV2 to TRBJ2-5; perhaps TRBD1 as D (6 bases). The DNA matches TRBJ2-7 better at its end, which makes the J call doubtful. This CDR3 is 13 amino acids long. Germline V CDR1 and CDR2: SNHLY, FYNNEI. The CDR3 loop reads CASSEAQGGEQYF. In nucleotides, the CDR3 is TGTGCCAGCAGTGAAGCGCAAGGGGGCGAGCAGTACTTC.

This clonotype was seen many times. The rearrangement joins TRBV5-1 to TRBJ1-2; weak D call: TRBD1 (6 bases). The CDR3 runs 16 residues. V gave up 0 bases and J gave up 6 bases, with 18 bases separating them. Germline V lookup: CDR1 SGHRS, CDR2 YFSETQ. CDR3 in DNA: TGCGCCAGCAGCTTGGGAGGTGGACGGGACACCCATGGCTACACCTTC. Residues: CASSLGGGRDTHGYTF.

This clonotype was picked up one time. This sequence joins TRBV7-2 and TRBJ2-5, with 13 bases aligning to TRBD2. V shed 5 bases and J 4 bases; nucleotides not matched to a gene: 7. Germline V gives CDR1 SGHTA, CDR2 FQGNSA. The length of the CDR3 is 16 residues. CDR3 residues: CASSPTGLAGLETQYF. CDR3 bases: TGTGCCAGCAGCCCAACGGGACTAGCGGGGCTAGAGACCCAGTACTTC. Full variable domain (outside the CDR3, taken from reference TRBV7-2 and TRBJ2-5): GAGVSQSPSNKVTEKGKDVELRCDPISGHTALYWYRQSLGQGLEFLIYFQGNSAPDKSGLPSDRFSAERTGGSVSTLTIQRTQQEDSAVYLCASSPTGLAGLETQYFGPGTRLLVL.

This clonotype was seen only a few times. The rearrangement uses TRBV9 and TRBJ2-3; a possible D gene is TRBD2 (6 bases). Germline CDR1 SGDLS, CDR2 YYNGEE. This CDR3 spans 15 amino acids. Trimming shortened V by 0 bases and J by 4 bases, and 12 bases separated the two germline ends. CDR3 residues: CASSVGSAGPDTQYF. Here the CDR3 DNA reads TGTGCCAGCAGCGTAGGGTCGGCGGGACCAGATACGCAGTATTTT.

The chain carries TRBV25-1 and TRBJ2-7; D may be TRBD1 (6 bases). The V end lost 1 base, the J end lost 5 bases, and 9 bases lay between the germline ends. Germline V lookup: CDR1 MGHDK, CDR2 SYGVNS. This CDR3 spans 13 amino acids. The CDR3 reads CASSELTGNEQYF. DNA for the CDR3: TGTGCCAGCAGTGAATTAACAGGGAACGAGCAGTACTTC.

CDR3 sequence (DNA): TGTGCCAGCAGGCGGAGGAGCGGGGGTCAAGAGACCCAGTACTTC. Residues: CASRRRSGGQETQYF. The V call is TRBV2, the J call TRBJ2-5, with 8 bases lining up with TRBD2. The V and J ends lost 6 bases and 2 bases, in that order; junction bases with no gene match: 8. This CDR3 spans 15 amino acids. Germline lookup yields CDR1 SNHLY and CDR2 FYNNEI. Together with reference TRBV2 and TRBJ2-5, the CDR3 gives the full variable domain: EPEVTQTPSHQVTQMGQEVILRCVPISNHLYFYWYRQILGQKVEFLVSFYNNEISEKSEIFDDQFSVERPDGSNFTLKIRSTKLEDSAMYFCASRRRSGGQETQYFGPGTRLLVL.

The V and J genes are TRBV5-6 and TRBJ1-2; TRBD1 matches 12 bases. The V and J ends lost 0 bases and 5 bases, in that order; junction bases with no gene match: 2. Germline V gene lookup returns CDR1 SGHDT and CDR2 YYEEEE. The CDR3 is 15 amino acids. This chain's CDR3 is CASSLGDRGRYGYTF. The CDR3, as DNA: TGTGCCAGCAGCTTGGGGGACAGGGGGCGTTATGGCTACACCTTC.

This clonotype has only a few counts. The chain is built from TRBV6-1 and TRBJ2-5, with D possibly being TRBD2 (5 bases). V was clipped by 4 bases and J by 4 bases, with 25 bases between them. The germline V gene has CDR1 MNHNS and CDR2 SASEGT. This CDR3 is built from 18 residues. The CDR3 DNA reads TGTGCCAGCAGTGTTCGCATTCGCGGGTCCCTAGGTACAGAGACCCAGTACTTC. Its protein is CASSVRIRGSLGTETQYF.

This clonotype has more than one count but fewer than ten. V gene TRBV6-6 combines with J gene TRBJ2-1, with D unresolved. V gave up 6 bases and J gave up 8 bases, with 5 bases separating them. This CDR3 is built from 10 residues. CDR1 and CDR2 (germline): MNHNY, SVGAGI (reference sequence). The CDR3 DNA reads as TGTGCCAGCAGGAGCGATGAGCAGTTCTTC. Protein: CASRSDEQFF.

There are a few counts of this clonotype. The rearrangement uses TRBV11-1 and TRBJ2-1; the D is unclear. Trimming stripped 5 bases from V and 0 bases from J, with 11 bases between. This CDR3 is 15 amino acids long. Germline assignment: CDR1 SGHAT and CDR2 FQDESV (reference sequence). The CDR3 DNA reads TGTGCCAGCAGCCGCGTGGGCCACTCCTACAATGAGCAGTTCTTC. Translating gives CASSRVGHSYNEQFF. The full variable domain, with the rest looked up from reference TRBV11-1 and TRBJ2-1, is EAEVAQSPRYKITEKSQAVAFWCDPISGHATLYWYRQILGQGPELLVQFQDESVVDDSQLPKDRFSAERLKGVDSTLKIQPAELGDSAMYLCASSRVGHSYNEQFFGPGTRLTVL.